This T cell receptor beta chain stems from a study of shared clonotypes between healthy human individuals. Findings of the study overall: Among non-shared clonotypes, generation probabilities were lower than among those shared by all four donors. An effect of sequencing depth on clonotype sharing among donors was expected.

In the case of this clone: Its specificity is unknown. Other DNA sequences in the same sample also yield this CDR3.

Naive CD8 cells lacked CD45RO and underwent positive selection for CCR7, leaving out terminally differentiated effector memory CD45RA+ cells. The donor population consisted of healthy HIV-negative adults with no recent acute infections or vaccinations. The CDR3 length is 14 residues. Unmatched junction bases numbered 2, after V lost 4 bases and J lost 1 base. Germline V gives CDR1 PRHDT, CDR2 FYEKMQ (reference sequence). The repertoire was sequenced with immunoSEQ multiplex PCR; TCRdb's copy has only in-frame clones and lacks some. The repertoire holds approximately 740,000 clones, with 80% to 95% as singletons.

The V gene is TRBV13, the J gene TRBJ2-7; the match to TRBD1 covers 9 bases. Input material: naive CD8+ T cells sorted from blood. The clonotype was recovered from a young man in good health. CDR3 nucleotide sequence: TGTGCCAGCAGCTGGGGACAGGGATCCTACGAGCAGTACTTC. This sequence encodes CASSWGQGSYEQYF.